Presented here are 6 T cell receptor beta chains from one specimen sequenced in a study of control samples from healthy donors and cancer patients. Profiling relied on immunoSEQ multiplex PCR, and the TCRdb table lists in-frame clones only, not all of them. The repertoire consists of some 120,000 clones, with over 85% occurring once and the leading ten covering roughly 2.5%. Material: blood. These TCRs come from a man younger than 45 in good health.

The chain carries TRBV28 and TRBJ1-2, with a weak D call TRBD1 (6 bases). In germline, CDR1 is MDHEN, CDR2 SYDVKM. This CDR3 is 15 amino acids long. V was shortened by 2 bases and J by 8 bases, with 18 bases between the two germline ends. The CDR3 nucleotides are TGTGCCAGCAGTTTAAGAGTACAGGGATCCTTCGGCTACACCTTC. This translates into CASSLRVQGSFGYTF.

The V and J genes are TRBV3-1 (or the pseudogene TRBV3-2) and TRBJ1-1, with D hard to call. V was shortened by 1 base and J by 5 bases, with 11 bases between the two germline ends. The germline CDR1 and CDR2 sequences are LGHDT and YNNKEL (reference sequence). CDR3 length: 14 residues. CDR3 bases: TGTGCCAGCAGCCAAGTTCTGGGAGAGACTGAAGCTTTCTTT. This gives the protein CASSQVLGETEAFF.

This rearrangement joins TRBV5-1 to TRBJ1-5; tentatively, D is TRBD1 (6 bases). The CDR3 runs to 15 residues. Germline values: CDR1 SGHRS, CDR2 YFSETQ. V lost 2 bases and J lost 6, with 15 bases in between. This CDR3 is CASSFGTGARQPQHF. For the CDR3, the DNA is TGCGCCAGCAGCTTCGGGACGGGGGCGCGTCAGCCCCAGCATTTT.

CDR3 nucleotide sequence: TGTGCCAGCAGCTCACTCCCAACTGAAGCTTTCTTT. Translating gives CASSSLPTEAFF. This chain uses TRBV11-2 with TRBJ1-1; D remains ambiguous. Germline V lookup: CDR1 SGHAT, CDR2 FQNNGV. With 4 bases removed from V and 5 bases from J, the gap between germline ends came to 8 bases. There are 12 residues in the CDR3.

V gene TRBV11-2 combines with J gene TRBJ2-5, with a tentative D call TRBD2 (6 bases). The CDR3 is 15 amino acids. CDR1 is SGHAT and CDR2 is FQNNGV in the germline V gene. V lost 2 bases and J lost 5, with 15 bases in between. In DNA, the CDR3 is TGTGCCAGCAGCTTAACGGCAGGGAGGTTGGAGACCCAGTACTTC. Residues: CASSLTAGRLETQYF.

V and J are TRBV7-5 and TRBJ2-7; the table's D call TRBD2 went unverified against the DNA. TRBV7-5 is described as a pseudogene. There are 19 residues in the CDR3. CDR3 nucleotides: TGTGTCAGAAGCTTAGTTGAAGGTAGCGGGGGGGCAAAGGGGTACGAGCAGTACTTC. Translating gives CVRSLVEGSGGAKGYEQYF.